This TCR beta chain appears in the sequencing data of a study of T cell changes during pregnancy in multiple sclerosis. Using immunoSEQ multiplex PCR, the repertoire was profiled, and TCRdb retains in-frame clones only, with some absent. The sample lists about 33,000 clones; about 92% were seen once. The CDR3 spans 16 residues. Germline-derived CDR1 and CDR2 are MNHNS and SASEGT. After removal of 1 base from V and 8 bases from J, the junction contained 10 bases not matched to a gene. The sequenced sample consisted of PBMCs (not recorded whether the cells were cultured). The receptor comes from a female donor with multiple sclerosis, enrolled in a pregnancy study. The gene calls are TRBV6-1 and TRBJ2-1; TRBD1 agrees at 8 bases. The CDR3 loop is CASSEVPGGYYYEQFF. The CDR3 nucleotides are TGTGCCAGCAGTGAAGTTCCAGGGGGCTATTACTATGAGCAGTTCTTC.